The table lists the clone carrying this T cell receptor beta chain with a few counts. Looked up from germline, CDR1 is SGHNT and CDR2 is YYREEE (reference sequence). The CDR3 spans 14 residues. The ends lost 4 bases at V and 1 base at J; junction bases unmatched: 4. Authors' processing steps: The authors estimated nucleated cell counts from reference gene primer amplification. Profiling relied on immunoSEQ multiplex PCR, and the TCRdb table lists in-frame clones only, not all of them. V and J calls and clone size are given by that table; D and trimming were obtained from the DNA. This table holds about 280,000 clones, roughly 90% found once. The source of the sample is a study of blood T cell repertoires in COVID-19. Study summary: Some COVID-19 samples were acute and others convalescent; all came from the United States, Italy and Spain. In each case, the material was cDNA or gDNA derived from T cells, B-cell-depleted T cells, or PBMCs.

The chain has TRBV5-4 and TRBJ2-5; 7 bases align to TRBD1. Sequencing was done on a sample of peripheral blood. The TCR was taken from a woman aged 45 to 65 who had recovered from COVID-19. The CDR3 sequence is CASSATGVQETQYF. The CDR3 nucleotides read TGTGCCAGCAGCGCTACAGGGGTCCAAGAGACCCAGTACTTC.